A single sample gave rise to the 13 T cell receptor beta chains below, sequenced in a study of blood T cell repertoires in COVID-19. The repertoire was sequenced with immunoSEQ multiplex PCR; TCRdb's copy has only in-frame clones and lacks some. The sample shows 300,000 or so clones, about 83% of them seen only once. The sequenced sample was peripheral blood. Receptor source: a woman between 50 and 59 years old with acute or convalescent COVID-19.

This clone appeared a single time. The genes are TRBV7-3 and TRBJ2-2; TRBD1 aligns across 11 bases. Germline V lookup: CDR1 SGHTA, CDR2 FQGTGA. The CDR3 extends over 19 amino acids. The V segment lost 5 bases and the J segment 0 bases; nucleotides outside the gene matches: 11. The DNA of the CDR3 is TGTGCCAGCAGCCGCCTCCGGACAGGGGGCCCCGCGAACACCGGGGAGCTGTTTTTT. It translates to CASSRLRTGGPANTGELFF.

This clone was recorded once. V usage is TRBV28 and J usage is TRBJ2-5; D perhaps matches TRBD1 (6 bases). CDR1 and CDR2 from the germline V gene are MDHEN and SYDVKM. The CDR3 extends over 14 amino acids. V lost 4 bases, J lost 5 bases, and 14 bases lay in between. As DNA, the CDR3 is TGTGCCAGCAGTTCACCTCAGGGGTGGGAGACCCAGTACTTC. Residues: CASSSPQGWETQYF.

This clone was seen just once. The chain recombines TRBV11-3 with TRBJ1-1; no firm D call. The V gene lost 5 bases and the J gene lost 4 bases, with 8 bases spanning the gap. CDR1 is SGHNT, CDR2 YENEEA, per germline. This CDR3 has 12 amino acids. CDR3 in amino acids: CASSPSATEAFF. The CDR3 DNA sequence: TGTGCCAGCAGCCCTAGCGCCACTGAAGCTTTCTTT.

The chain employs TRBV11-2 and TRBJ2-3; 7 bases match TRBD2. Germline lookup yields CDR1 SGHAT and CDR2 FQNNGV. This CDR3 region has 15 residues. Trimming removed 6 bases from V and 0 bases from J; junction bases left unmatched: 6. This CDR3 reads CASSRAGHSTDTQYF. The CDR3 DNA follows: TGTGCCAGCAGTCGAGCGGGGCATAGCACAGATACGCAGTATTTT. The variable domain in full, with the rest retrieved from reference TRBV11-2 and TRBJ2-3, is EAGVAQSPRYKIIEKRQSVAFWCNPISGHATLYWYQQILGQGPKLLIQFQNNGVVDDSQLPKDRFSAERLKGVDSTLKIQPAKLEDSAVYLCASSRAGHSTDTQYFGPGTRLTVL.

The CDR3 DNA reads as TGTGCCAGCAGTTTCGCAGTCGCGGATTCACCCCTCCACTTT. It specifies CASSFAVADSPLHF. This chain links TRBV28 with TRBJ1-6; D unclear. Trimming shortened V by 3 bases and J by 8 bases, and 11 bases separated the two germline ends. The length of the CDR3 is 14 residues. CDR1 and CDR2 from the germline V gene are MDHEN and SYDVKM.

This clone was observed once. The CDR3 is CASSDRQGRDTGELFF. CDR3 DNA sequence: TGTGCCAGCAGCGACCGACAGGGGAGGGACACCGGGGAGCTGTTTTTT. The V and J genes are TRBV9 and TRBJ2-2, with TRBD1 as a possible D gene (8 bases). The CDR3 has 16 residues. The V end lost 3 bases, the J end lost 3 bases, and 15 bases lay between the germline ends. The germline V gene encodes CDR1 SGDLS and CDR2 YYNGEE.

The chain joins TRBV7-2 to TRBJ2-3; D possibly corresponds to TRBD2 (6 bases). The germline V and J ends were trimmed by 8 bases and 4 bases, with 19 bases remaining between them. CDR3 length: 15 residues. CDR1 is SGHTA, CDR2 FQGNSA, per germline. The CDR3 nucleotides read TGTGCCAGCCAGCCTGGGAGGAGTCGAGCAGATACGCAGTATTTT. The encoded protein is CASQPGRSRADTQYF.

The V gene is TRBV27, the J gene TRBJ2-7, with a tentative D call TRBD1 (5 bases). The CDR3 covers 14 residues. Germline CDR1 and CDR2: MNHEY and SMNVEV (reference sequence). V was pared by 3 bases and J by 3 bases, with 12 bases between. The CDR3 sequence: CASSFFQGRYEQYF. The CDR3 nucleotides are TGTGCCAGCAGTTTTTTCCAGGGCCGCTACGAGCAGTACTTC.

The rearrangement links TRBV9 to TRBJ2-7; possibly TRBD1 for D (6 bases). The germline gives CDR1 SGDLS, CDR2 YYNGEE. V was cut by 0 bases and J by 2 bases, with 18 bases left in between. The length of the CDR3 is 17 residues. The CDR3 region has the DNA TGTGCCAGCAGCGTAGGCTCGATACAGGGATTCCCCTACGAGCAGTACTTC. Translating it yields CASSVGSIQGFPYEQYF.

In this sample, this clone turned up once. This rearrangement joins TRBV18 to TRBJ2-2; a possible D gene is TRBD1 (6 bases). Trimming removed 3 bases at V and 0 bases at J, with 11 bases between. The CDR3 contains 16 residues. The germline gives CDR1 KGHSH, CDR2 LQKENI. The CDR3 loop reads CASSPNQGSNTGELFF. The CDR3 DNA reads TGTGCCAGCTCACCGAATCAGGGGTCGAACACCGGGGAGCTGTTTTTT.

The chain is built from TRBV28 and TRBJ1-6; no firm D call. CDR1 is MDHEN and CDR2 is SYDVKM in the germline V gene. The V and J ends lost 3 bases and 10 bases respectively, with 13 bases between them. The CDR3 extends over 14 amino acids. The CDR3 nucleotides are TGTGCCAGCAGTTTTAGGAGTCCATGGTCACCCCTCCACTTT. Translated, it gives CASSFRSPWSPLHF. Full variable domain (rest looked up from reference TRBV28 and TRBJ1-6): DVKVTQSSRYLVKRTGEKVFLECVQDMDHENMFWYRQDPGLGLRLIYFSYDVKMKEKGDIPEGYSVSREKKERFSLILESASTNQTSMYLCASSFRSPWSPLHFGNGTRLTVT.

V and J are TRBV4-1 and TRBJ2-1; TRBD1 might be the D (5 bases). This CDR3 comprises 12 residues. Trimming stripped 2 bases from V and 9 bases from J, with 8 bases between. The germline CDR1 and CDR2 sequences are MGHRA and YSYEKL. The CDR3 DNA follows: TGCGCCAGCAGCCAACAGGGTGCTGAGCAGTTCTTC. Residues: CASSQQGAEQFF.

The table lists this clone with a count of one. The J gene is TRBJ2-1, the V gene TRBV18; a possible D gene is TRBD2 (5 bases). The CDR3 is made up of 12 amino acids. Germline CDR1 is KGHSH and CDR2 is LQKENI. Trimming cost V 5 bases and J 8 bases, with 10 bases left between them. CDR3 nucleotides: TGTGCCAGCTCAGGGAGCCGGGATGAGCAGTTCTTC. Protein product: CASSGSRDEQFF.